This T cell receptor (beta chain) was identified in a study of blood T cell repertoires in COVID-19. Study-level background: Sites across the United States, Italy and Spain contributed samples from acute and convalescent COVID-19. The analysed material was cDNA or gDNA that came from T cells, B-cell-depleted T cells, or PBMCs.

This clone has only one observation. Germline loops: CDR1 MNHEY, CDR2 SVGAGI. J gave up 4 bases and V 5 bases, and 5 bases lay outside the gene matches. The CDR3 loop spans 14 amino acids. Original methodology: Reference gene primer amplification yielded estimated nucleated cell counts. Profiling relied on immunoSEQ multiplex PCR, and the TCRdb table lists in-frame clones only, not all of them. V and J calls and clone size are given by that table; D and trimming were obtained from the DNA. Of about 210,000 clones listed, 84% are singletons. The chain couples TRBV6-5 to TRBJ1-2; TRBD1 matches 9 bases. This receptor was obtained from a woman between 25 and 40 years old who had been exposed to COVID-19. Sequenced input: PBMCs or T cells enriched from blood (not recorded which). The CDR3 nucleotides are TGTGCCAGCAGTCAGGGGGGACAGGGCTATGGCTACACCTTC. Residues: CASSQGGQGYGYTF.